Here is one T cell receptor beta chain with its context. The record originates from a study of T-cell reconstitution after alpha-beta-depleted transplantation in children. Unique molecular identifiers were incorporated into the prepared TCRbeta library. TCRdb analysed the PCR reads with MiXCR anew, one entry per CDR3 protein. Counted here are approximately 340,000 distinct CDR3 sequences, about a tenth occurring once; the ten biggest clones make up 2% to 3%. CDR1 is SGHTA, CDR2 FQGTGA, per germline. The CDR3 sequence is 15 residues long. The germline V and J ends were trimmed by 0 bases and 4 bases, with 10 bases remaining between them.

Sequenced material: PBMCs from the stem cell graft donor, taken from the stem cell graft. This clonotype was obtained from a human donor who donated a stem cell graft to a child with acute lymphoblastic leukemia. The V and J genes are TRBV7-3 and TRBJ2-1, with D perhaps TRBD1 (5 bases). The CDR3 protein is CASSLTVAGYNEQFF. The CDR3 DNA sequence: TGTGCCAGCAGCTTAACTGTTGCAGGGTACAATGAGCAGTTCTTC.